The rows below give T cell receptor beta chains drawn from one sample of a study of shared clonotypes between healthy human individuals. The data were produced by immunoSEQ multiplex PCR, yet TCRdb's version contains in-frame clones alone and is incomplete. The sample carries about 480,000 clones, over 60% recorded once. Sequences were obtained from PBMCs. Every receptor here comes from a middle-aged woman in good health. Some clones in this sample may be carry-over from other donors' samples. The CDR3 runs from the conserved cysteine through the conserved F or W. A D gene is named only where the DNA matches it firmly. Clone sizes are given selectively: once, few, many, or a class where the clone is expanded.

TRBJ1-2 | NA | TRBV5-1 | NA | CASSLATDNYGYTF | TGCGCCAGCAGCTTGGCGACAGATAACTATGGCTACACCTTC
TRBJ1-1 | NA | TRBV6-4 | NA | CASSEDGNTEAFF | TGTGCCAGCAGTGAGGACGGGAACACTGAAGCTTTCTTT
TRBJ1-5 | NA | TRBV6-6 | TRBD1 | CASSFRDRGGQPQHF | TGTGCCAGCAGTTTCCGGGACAGGGGGGGTCAGCCCCAGCATTTT
TRBJ1-1 | many | TRBV20-1 | NA | CSAQRGNEAFF | TGCAGTGCTCAGAGGGGTAACGAAGCTTTCTTT
TRBJ1-4 | NA | TRBV28 | TRBD1 | CASSFEEGASNEKLFF | TGTGCCAGCAGTTTCGAGGAGGGGGCGTCTAATGAAAAACTGTTTTTT
TRBJ2-3 | once | TRBV5-4 | NA | CASSLAGVTDTQYF | TGTGCCAGCAGCTTGGCAGGGGTAACAGATACGCAGTATTTT
TRBJ2-7 | NA | TRBV19 | NA | CASSIVQDSYEQYF | TGTGCCAGTAGTATAGTTCAGGATTCCTACGAGCAGTACTTC
TRBJ2-7 | NA | TRBV5-1 | NA | CASSAVGRLGEQYF | TGCGCCAGCAGTGCGGTGGGACGCCTTGGCGAGCAGTACTTC
TRBJ2-5 | NA | TRBV30 | NA | CAQGVNQETQYF | TGTGCCCAAGGGGTGAACCAAGAGACCCAGTACTTC
TRBJ1-1 | NA | TRBV11-2 | NA | CASSFNTGWGEAFF | TGTGCCAGCAGCTTTAACACAGGGTGGGGTGAAGCTTTCTTT
TRBJ1-1 | NA | TRBV2 | NA | CASWGPADTEAFF | TGTGCCAGCTGGGGCCCTGCGGACACTGAAGCTTTCTTT
TRBJ2-7 | NA | TRBV28 | TRBD2 | CASRGTRGLYEQYF | TGTGCCAGCAGAGGGACTAGGGGTTTGTACGAGCAGTACTTC
TRBJ1-3 | NA | TRBV5-4 | TRBD1 | CASSLGQGGSGNTIYF | TGTGCCAGCAGCCTAGGACAGGGGGGATCTGGAAACACCATATATTTT
TRBJ2-1 | NA | TRBV5-5 | NA | CASSPGTSSYNEQFF | TGTGCCAGCAGCCCCGGGACAAGCTCCTACAATGAGCAGTTCTTC
TRBJ1-1 | NA | TRBV5-4 | NA | CASSLRKNTEAFF | TGTGCCAGCAGCCTTCGGAAGAACACTGAAGCTTTCTTT
TRBJ1-4 | NA | TRBV29-1 | NA | CSVWGGVTNEKLFF | TGCAGCGTTTGGGGGGGGGTAACTAATGAAAAACTGTTTTTT
TRBJ2-7 | NA | TRBV6-6 | TRBD1 | CASSRGGEAISEQYF | TGTGCCAGCTCCAGAGGGGGCGAGGCTATCTCCGAGCAGTACTTC
TRBJ2-3 | once | TRBV6-1 | NA | CASSEKGERWTSTDTQYF | TGTGCCAGCAGTGAAAAAGGCGAGCGATGGACTAGCACAGATACGCAGTATTTT
TRBJ2-7 | few | TRBV5-4 | NA | CASRQGSSSYEQYF | TGTGCCAGCCGCCAGGGTTCTAGCTCCTACGAGCAGTACTTC
TRBJ1-4 | NA | TRBV11-2 | NA | CASSPSGWQVVGKLFF | TGTGCCAGCAGCCCATCAGGGTGGCAGGTGGTAGGAAAACTGTTTTTT
TRBJ2-1 | NA | TRBV6-1 | TRBD2 | CASRASGYNEQFF | TGTGCCAGCAGGGCTAGCGGCTACAATGAGCAGTTCTTC
TRBJ2-5 | NA | TRBV6-5 | NA | CASSGGRPETQYF | TGTGCCAGCAGCGGGGGCAGACCGGAGACCCAGTACTTC
TRBJ2-2 | NA | TRBV7-2 | TRBD1 | CASSAPNRGNTGELFF | TGTGCCAGCAGCGCACCTAACAGGGGGAACACCGGGGAGCTGTTTTTT
TRBJ2-2 | NA | TRBV5-1 | TRBD2 | CASSVAGATGELFF | TGCGCCAGCAGCGTAGCGGGAGCAACCGGGGAGCTGTTTTTT
TRBJ1-1 | NA | TRBV28 | NA | CASGWTEAFF | TGTGCCAGCGGGTGGACTGAAGCTTTCTTT
TRBJ2-1 | NA | TRBV28 | NA | CASSSAWDSGGYNEQFF | TGTGCCAGCAGTTCGGCGTGGGATAGCGGTGGCTACAATGAGCAGTTCTTC
TRBJ2-1 | many | TRBV2 | NA | CASRPGGLSSYNEQFF | TGTGCCAGCAGACCAGGGGGGCTGAGCTCCTACAATGAGCAGTTCTTC
TRBJ2-2 | NA | TRBV5-1 | NA | CASSLVGTGELFF | TGCGCCAGCAGCTTGGTCGGGACCGGGGAGCTGTTTTTT
TRBJ2-2 | NA | TRBV7-6 | NA | CASSLAKGWDTGELFF | TGTGCCAGCAGCTTAGCGAAGGGGTGGGACACCGGGGAGCTGTTTTTT
TRBJ2-7 | many | TRBV5-1 | NA | CASSLASGQDAKSYEQYF | TGCGCCAGCAGCTTGGCGTCAGGGCAGGATGCCAAGTCCTACGAGCAGTACTTC
TRBJ2-7 | NA | TRBV11-2 | TRBD2 | CASSKASGPSYEQYF | TGTGCCAGCAGCAAGGCTAGCGGGCCATCCTACGAGCAGTACTTC
TRBJ1-2 | few | TRBV6-1 | TRBD1 | CASSRDRGLSGYTF | TGTGCCAGCAGCCGGGACAGGGGGCTCAGTGGCTACACCTTC
TRBJ2-7 | NA | TRBV5-1 | NA | CASSPGPAGNSYEQYF | TGCGCCAGCAGCCCTGGACCAGCTGGGAACTCCTACGAGCAGTACTTC
TRBJ1-1 | NA | TRBV18 | TRBD1 | CASSPEAGGASEAFF | TGTGCCAGCTCACCCGAGGCAGGGGGCGCGTCTGAAGCTTTCTTT
TRBJ1-1 | NA | TRBV10-3 | NA | CAISVARSNTEAFF | TGTGCCATCAGTGTGGCCAGGTCGAACACTGAAGCTTTCTTT
TRBJ1-2 | once | TRBV7-9 | NA | CASSLEQYYGYTF | TGTGCCAGCAGCTTAGAACAGTACTATGGCTACACCTTC
TRBJ1-4 | few | TRBV16 | NA | CASSRTNNEKLFF | TGTGCCAGCAGCCGAACCAATAATGAAAAACTGTTTTTT
TRBJ1-2 | few | TRBV30 | NA | CASLNQGLSGGYTF | TGTGCATCACTAAACCAGGGCCTTTCTGGTGGCTACACCTTC
TRBJ1-1 | NA | TRBV5-1 | NA | CASRTGLGGLKVENTEAFF | TGCGCCAGCAGAACCGGACTTGGGGGCTTGAAAGTTGAGAACACTGAAGCTTTCTTT
TRBJ1-2 | NA | TRBV5-4 | NA | CASSHGPDGYGYTF | TGTGCCAGCAGCCATGGGCCAGATGGGTATGGCTACACCTTC
TRBJ2-5 | NA | TRBV18 | TRBD2 | CASSRLADEETQYF | TGTGCCAGCTCTCGACTAGCGGACGAAGAGACCCAGTACTTC
TRBJ1-2 | NA | TRBV28 | NA | CASSPGRAYGYTF | TGTGCCAGCAGTCCCGGAAGGGCGTATGGCTACACCTTC
TRBJ2-2 | NA | TRBV28 | TRBD2 | CASRGLAGYGELFF | TGTGCCAGCAGAGGACTAGCGGGATACGGGGAGCTGTTTTTT
TRBJ2-2 | NA | TRBV7-8 | NA | CASSLAGRTPGELFF | TGTGCCAGCAGCTTAGCTGGGAGAACACCCGGGGAGCTGTTTTTT